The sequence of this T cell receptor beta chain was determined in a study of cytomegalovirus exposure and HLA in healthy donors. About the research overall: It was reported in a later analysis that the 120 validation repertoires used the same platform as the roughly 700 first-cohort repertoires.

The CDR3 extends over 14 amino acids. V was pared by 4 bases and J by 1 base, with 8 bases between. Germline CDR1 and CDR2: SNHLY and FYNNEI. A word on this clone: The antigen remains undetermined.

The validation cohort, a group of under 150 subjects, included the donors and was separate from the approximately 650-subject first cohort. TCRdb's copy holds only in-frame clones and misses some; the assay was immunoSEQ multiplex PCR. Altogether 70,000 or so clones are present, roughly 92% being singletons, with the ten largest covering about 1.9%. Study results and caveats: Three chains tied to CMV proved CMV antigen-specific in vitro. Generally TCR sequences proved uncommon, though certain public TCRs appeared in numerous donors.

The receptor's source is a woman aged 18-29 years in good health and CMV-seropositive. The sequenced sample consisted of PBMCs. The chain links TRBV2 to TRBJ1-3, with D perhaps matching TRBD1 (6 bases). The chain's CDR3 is CASSARGSGNTIYF. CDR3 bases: TGTGCCAGCAGTGCCAGGGGTTCTGGAAACACCATATATTTT. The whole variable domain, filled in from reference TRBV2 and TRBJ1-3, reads EPEVTQTPSHQVTQMGQEVILRCVPISNHLYFYWYRQILGQKVEFLVSFYNNEISEKSEIFDDQFSVERPDGSNFTLKIRSTKLEDSAMYFCASSARGSGNTIYFGEGSWLTVV.